This T cell receptor beta chain was sequenced during a study of blood T cell repertoires in COVID-19. Study background: Collection of acute and convalescent COVID-19 samples took place in the United States, Italy and Spain. PBMCs, B-cell-depleted T cells, or T cells were the source of the cDNA or gDNA that made up the material.

Seattle participants joined during active infection and were tracked over time. Original analysis: Cell counts per sample came from amplifying reference gene primers. Assay used: immunoSEQ multiplex PCR; TCRdb lists only in-frame clones, some missing. V and J calls and clone size are copied from that table; D and trimming were computed from the DNA. The sample has 170,000 or so clones, over 70% seen once. The CDR3 sequence is 13 residues long. Germline CDR1 is SGHRS and CDR2 is YFSETQ. The ends were cut back, 5 bases at V and 5 bases at J, with 14 bases in the middle. Sequencing used peripheral blood. V is TRBV5-1 and J is TRBJ2-7, with TRBD1 as a possible D gene (6 bases). This TCR was recovered from a woman aged 35 to 49 with COVID-19, enrolled during active disease. CDR3 nucleotides: TGCGCCAGCAGACCACAGGGTCCAAACGAGCAGTACTTC. Translated: CASRPQGPNEQYF. Full variable domain (rest looked up from reference TRBV5-1 and TRBJ2-7): KAGVTQTPRYLIKTRGQQVTLSCSPISGHRSVSWYQQTPGQGLQFLFEYFSETQRNKGNFPGRFSGRQFSNSRSEMNVSTLELGDSALYLCASRPQGPNEQYFGPGTRLTVT.